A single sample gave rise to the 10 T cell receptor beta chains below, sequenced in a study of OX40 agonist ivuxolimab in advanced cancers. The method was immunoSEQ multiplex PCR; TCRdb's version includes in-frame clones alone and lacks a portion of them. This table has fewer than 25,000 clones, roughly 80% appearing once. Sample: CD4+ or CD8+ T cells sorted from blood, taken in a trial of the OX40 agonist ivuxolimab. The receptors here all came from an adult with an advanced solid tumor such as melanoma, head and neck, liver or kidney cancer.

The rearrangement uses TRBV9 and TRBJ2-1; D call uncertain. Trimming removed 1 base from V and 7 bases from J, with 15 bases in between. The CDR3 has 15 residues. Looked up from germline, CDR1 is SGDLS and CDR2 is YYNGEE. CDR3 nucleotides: TGTGCCAGCAGCGTATATACTTCTGAGGCGAATGAGCAGTTCTTC. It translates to CASSVYTSEANEQFF.

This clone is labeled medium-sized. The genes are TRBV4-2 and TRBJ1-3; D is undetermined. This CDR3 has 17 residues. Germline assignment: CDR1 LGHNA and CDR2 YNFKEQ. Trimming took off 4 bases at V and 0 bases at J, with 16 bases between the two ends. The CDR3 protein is CASSLGTYSSSGNTIYF. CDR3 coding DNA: TGTGCCAGCAGCCTCGGAACCTACTCGAGCTCTGGAAACACCATATATTTT.

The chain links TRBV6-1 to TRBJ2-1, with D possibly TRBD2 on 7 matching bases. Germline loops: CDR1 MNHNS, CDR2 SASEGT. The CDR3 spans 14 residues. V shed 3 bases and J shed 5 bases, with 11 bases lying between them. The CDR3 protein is CASSDWRGHNEQFF. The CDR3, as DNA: TGTGCCAGCAGTGACTGGCGGGGGCACAATGAGCAGTTCTTC.

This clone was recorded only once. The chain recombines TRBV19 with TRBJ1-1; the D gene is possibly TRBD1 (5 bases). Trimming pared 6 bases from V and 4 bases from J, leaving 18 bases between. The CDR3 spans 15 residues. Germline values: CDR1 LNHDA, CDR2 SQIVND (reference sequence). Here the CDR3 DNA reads TGTGCCAGTAGCAAACCGGGACGGAGTTTCACTGAAGCTTTCTTT. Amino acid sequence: CASSKPGRSFTEAFF.

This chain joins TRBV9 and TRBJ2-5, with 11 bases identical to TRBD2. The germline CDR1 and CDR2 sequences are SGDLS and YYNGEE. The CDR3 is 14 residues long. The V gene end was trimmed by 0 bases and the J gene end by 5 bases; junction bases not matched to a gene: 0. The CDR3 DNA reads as TGTGCCAGCAGCGTAGCTAGCGGGAGGGAGACCCAGTACTTC. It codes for CASSVASGRETQYF.

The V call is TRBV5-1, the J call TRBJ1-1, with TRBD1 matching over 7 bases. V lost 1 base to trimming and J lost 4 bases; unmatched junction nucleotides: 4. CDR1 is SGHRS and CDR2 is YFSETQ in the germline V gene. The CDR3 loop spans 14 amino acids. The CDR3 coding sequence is TGCGCCAGCAGCTTGTTTCCAGGGGGCACTGAAGCTTTCTTT. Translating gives CASSLFPGGTEAFF.

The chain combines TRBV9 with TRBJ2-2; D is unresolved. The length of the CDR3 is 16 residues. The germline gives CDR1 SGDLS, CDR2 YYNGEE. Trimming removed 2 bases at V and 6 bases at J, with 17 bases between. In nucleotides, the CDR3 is TGTGCCAGCAGCGTCGGCGGAAGTGGGCTCGCCGGGGAGCTGTTTTTT. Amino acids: CASSVGGSGLAGELFF. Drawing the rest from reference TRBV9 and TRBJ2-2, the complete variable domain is DSGVTQTPKHLITATGQRVTLRCSPRSGDLSVYWYQQSLDQGLQFLIQYYNGEERAKGNILERFSAQQFPDLHSELNLSSLELGDSALYFCASSVGGSGLAGELFFGEGSRLTVL.

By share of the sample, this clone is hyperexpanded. CDR3 sequence reads: CASSLGSSPGELFF. CDR3 sequence (DNA): TGTGCCAGCAGTCTGGGTAGCTCTCCCGGGGAGCTGTTTTTT. This chain uses TRBV27 with TRBJ2-2; no firm D call. Germline CDR1 and CDR2: MNHEY and SMNVEV (reference sequence). V dropped 5 bases and J dropped 6 bases, with 13 bases sitting between them. The CDR3 contains 14 residues.

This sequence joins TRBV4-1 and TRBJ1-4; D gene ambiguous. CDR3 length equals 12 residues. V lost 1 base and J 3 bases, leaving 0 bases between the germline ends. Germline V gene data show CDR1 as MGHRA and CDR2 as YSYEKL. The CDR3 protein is CASSQANEKLFF. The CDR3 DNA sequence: TGCGCCAGCAGCCAAGCTAATGAAAAACTGTTTTTT.

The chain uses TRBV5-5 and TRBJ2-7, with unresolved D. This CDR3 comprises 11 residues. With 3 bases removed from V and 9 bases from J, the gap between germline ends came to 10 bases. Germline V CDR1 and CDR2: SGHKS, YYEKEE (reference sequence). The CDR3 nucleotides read TGTGCCAGCAGCTCTGTGGGGTGGCAGTACTTC. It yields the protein CASSSVGWQYF.